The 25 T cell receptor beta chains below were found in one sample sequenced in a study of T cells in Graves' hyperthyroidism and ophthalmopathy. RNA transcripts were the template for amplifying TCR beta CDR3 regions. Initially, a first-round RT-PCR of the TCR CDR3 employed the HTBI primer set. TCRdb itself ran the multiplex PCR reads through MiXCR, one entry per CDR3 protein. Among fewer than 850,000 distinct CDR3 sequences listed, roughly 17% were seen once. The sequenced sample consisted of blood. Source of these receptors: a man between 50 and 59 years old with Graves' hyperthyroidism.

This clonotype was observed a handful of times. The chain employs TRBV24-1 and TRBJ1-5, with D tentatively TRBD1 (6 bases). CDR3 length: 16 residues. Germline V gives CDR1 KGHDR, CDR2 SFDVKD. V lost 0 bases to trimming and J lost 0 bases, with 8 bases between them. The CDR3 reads CATSDLKGDSNQPQHF. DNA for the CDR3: TGTGCCACCAGTGATTTGAAGGGGGATAGCAATCAGCCCCAGCATTTT.

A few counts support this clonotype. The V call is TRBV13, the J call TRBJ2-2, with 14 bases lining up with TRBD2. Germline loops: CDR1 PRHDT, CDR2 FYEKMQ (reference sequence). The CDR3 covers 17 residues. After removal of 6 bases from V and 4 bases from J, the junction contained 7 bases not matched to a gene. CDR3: CASRRGLAGDSTGELFF. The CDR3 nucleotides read TGTGCCAGCAGACGGGGACTAGCGGGAGACAGCACCGGGGAGCTGTTTTTT.

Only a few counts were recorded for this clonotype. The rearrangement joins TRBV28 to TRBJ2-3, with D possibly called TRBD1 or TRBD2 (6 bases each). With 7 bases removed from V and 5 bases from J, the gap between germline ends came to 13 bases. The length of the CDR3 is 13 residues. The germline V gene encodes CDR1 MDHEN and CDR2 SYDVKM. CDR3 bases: TGTGCCAGCACCCCCGGGGGCGGAGATACGCAGTATTTT. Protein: CASTPGGGDTQYF. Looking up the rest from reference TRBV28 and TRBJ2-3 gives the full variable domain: DVKVTQSSRYLVKRTGEKVFLECVQDMDHENMFWYRQDPGLGLRLIYFSYDVKMKEKGDIPEGYSVSREKKERFSLILESASTNQTSMYLCASTPGGGDTQYFGPGTRLTVL.

In nucleotides, the CDR3 is TGTGCCAGTAGTCTGGCGGGACGACAAGACAATGAGCAGTTCTTC. Its translation is CASSLAGRQDNEQFF. The V gene is TRBV19, the J gene TRBJ2-1, with D perhaps TRBD2 (6 bases). Trimming cost V 5 bases and J 5 bases, with 16 bases left between them. Looked up from germline, CDR1 is LNHDA and CDR2 is SQIVND (reference sequence). This CDR3 contains 15 residues.

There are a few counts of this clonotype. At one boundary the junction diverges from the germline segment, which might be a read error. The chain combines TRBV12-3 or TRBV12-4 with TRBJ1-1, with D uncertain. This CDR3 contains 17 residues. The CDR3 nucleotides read TGTGCCAGCGGTTTGATACGAGTGAGAAATTTGGGCACTGAAGCTTTCTTT. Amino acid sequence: CASGLIRVRNLGTEAFF.

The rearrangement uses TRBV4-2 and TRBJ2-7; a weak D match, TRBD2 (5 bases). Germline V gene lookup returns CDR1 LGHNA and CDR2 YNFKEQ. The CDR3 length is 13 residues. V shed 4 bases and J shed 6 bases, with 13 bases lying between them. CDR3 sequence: CASSPPPGGEQYF. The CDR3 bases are TGTGCCAGCAGCCCCCCCCCCGGAGGCGAGCAGTACTTC.

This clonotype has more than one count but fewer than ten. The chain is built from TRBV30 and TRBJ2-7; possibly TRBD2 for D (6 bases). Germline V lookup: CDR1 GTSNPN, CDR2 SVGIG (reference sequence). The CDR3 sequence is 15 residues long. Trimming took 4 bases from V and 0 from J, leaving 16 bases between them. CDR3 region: CAWTVGLQSSYEQYF. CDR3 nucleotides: TGTGCCTGGACCGTGGGACTGCAGAGCTCCTACGAGCAGTACTTC.

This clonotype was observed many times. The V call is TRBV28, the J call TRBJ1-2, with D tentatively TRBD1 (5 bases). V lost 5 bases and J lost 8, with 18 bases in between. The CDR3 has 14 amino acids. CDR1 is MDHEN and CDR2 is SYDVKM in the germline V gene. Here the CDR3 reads CASSPRTTRSGYTF. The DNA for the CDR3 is TGTGCCAGCAGTCCCCGGACAACCCGGTCGGGCTACACCTTC.

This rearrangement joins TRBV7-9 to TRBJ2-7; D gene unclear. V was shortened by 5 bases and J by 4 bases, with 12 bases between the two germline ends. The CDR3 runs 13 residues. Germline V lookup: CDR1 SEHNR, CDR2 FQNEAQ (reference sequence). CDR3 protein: CASSPLQRYEQYF. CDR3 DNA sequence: TGTGCCAGCAGCCCCCTACAGAGGTACGAGCAGTACTTC.

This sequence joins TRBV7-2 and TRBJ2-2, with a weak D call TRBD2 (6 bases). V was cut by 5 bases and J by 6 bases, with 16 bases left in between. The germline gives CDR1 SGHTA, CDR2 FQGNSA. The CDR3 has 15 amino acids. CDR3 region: CASSRFVEGSGELFF. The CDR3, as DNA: TGTGCCAGCAGCCGTTTCGTGGAGGGGTCCGGGGAGCTGTTTTTT.

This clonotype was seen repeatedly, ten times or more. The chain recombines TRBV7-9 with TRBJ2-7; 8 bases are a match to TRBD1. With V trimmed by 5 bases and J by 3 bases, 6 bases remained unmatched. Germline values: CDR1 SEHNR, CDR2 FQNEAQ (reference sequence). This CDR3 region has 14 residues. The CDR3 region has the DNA TGTGCCAGCAGCCCGACAGGGGCACTCTACGAGCAGTACTTC. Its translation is CASSPTGALYEQYF.

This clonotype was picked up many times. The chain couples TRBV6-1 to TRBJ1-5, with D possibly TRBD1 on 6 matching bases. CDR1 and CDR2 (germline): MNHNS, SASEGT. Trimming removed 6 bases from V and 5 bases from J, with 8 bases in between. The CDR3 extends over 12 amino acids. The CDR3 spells CASRQGYQPQHF. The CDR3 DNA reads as TGTGCCAGCAGACAGGGTTATCAGCCCCAGCATTTT.

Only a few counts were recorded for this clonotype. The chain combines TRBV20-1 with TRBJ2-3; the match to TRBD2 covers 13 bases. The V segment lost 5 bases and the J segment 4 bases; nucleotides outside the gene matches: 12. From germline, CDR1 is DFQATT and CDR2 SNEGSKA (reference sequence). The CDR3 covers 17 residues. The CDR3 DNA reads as TGCAGTGCTCGCACCCTCAGACTAGCGGGAGGTTCAGATACGCAGTATTTT. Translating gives CSARTLRLAGGSDTQYF.

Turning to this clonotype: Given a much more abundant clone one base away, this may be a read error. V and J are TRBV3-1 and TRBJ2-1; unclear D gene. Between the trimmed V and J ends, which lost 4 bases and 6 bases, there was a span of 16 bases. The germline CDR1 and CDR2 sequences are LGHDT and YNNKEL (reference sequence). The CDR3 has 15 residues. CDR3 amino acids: CASSRDWARPNEQFF. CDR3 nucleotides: TGTGCCAGCAGCCGAGATTGGGCCCGGCCCAATGAGCAGTTCTTC.

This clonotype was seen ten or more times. CDR3 protein: CASSPLAGARNEQFF. The CDR3 DNA reads as TGTGCCAGCAGTCCCCTAGCGGGAGCGAGGAATGAGCAGTTCTTC. V and J are TRBV27 and TRBJ2-1, with 10 bases aligning to TRBD2. After removal of 5 bases from V and 7 bases from J, the junction contained 8 bases not matched to a gene. Per germline, CDR1 MNHEY and CDR2 SMNVEV (reference sequence). The CDR3 length is 15 residues.

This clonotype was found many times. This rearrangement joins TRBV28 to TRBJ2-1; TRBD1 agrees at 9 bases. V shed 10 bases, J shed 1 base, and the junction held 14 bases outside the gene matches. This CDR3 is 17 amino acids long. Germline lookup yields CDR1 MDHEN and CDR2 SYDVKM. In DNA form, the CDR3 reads TGTGCCACCAAAGATGGACAGGGGAAAAGTTCCTACAATGAGCAGTTCTTC. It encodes CATKDGQGKSSYNEQFF.

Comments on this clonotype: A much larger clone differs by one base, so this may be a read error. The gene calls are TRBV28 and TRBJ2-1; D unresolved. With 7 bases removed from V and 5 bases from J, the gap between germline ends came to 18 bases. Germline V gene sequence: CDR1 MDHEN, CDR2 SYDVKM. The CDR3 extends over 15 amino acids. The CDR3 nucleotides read TGTGCCAGCAATTTGAGTGGGCAGCGTAACAATGAGCAGTTCTTC. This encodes CASNLSGQRNNEQFF.

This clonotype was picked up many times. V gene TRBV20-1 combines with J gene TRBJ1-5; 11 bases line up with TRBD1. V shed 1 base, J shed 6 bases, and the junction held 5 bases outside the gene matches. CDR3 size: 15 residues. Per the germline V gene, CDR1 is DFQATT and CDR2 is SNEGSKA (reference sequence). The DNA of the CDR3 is TGCAGTGCTAGAGTAGCCGGGACAGGGGGTCAGCCCCAGCATTTT. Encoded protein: CSARVAGTGGQPQHF.

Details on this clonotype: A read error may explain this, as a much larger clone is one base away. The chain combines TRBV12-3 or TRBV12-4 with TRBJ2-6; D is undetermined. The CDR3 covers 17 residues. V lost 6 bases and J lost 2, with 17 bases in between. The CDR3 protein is CASRPGPPRPGANVLTF. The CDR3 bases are TGTGCCAGCAGGCCCGGACCGCCTAGGCCTGGGGCCAACGTCCTGACTTTC.

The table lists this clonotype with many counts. The CDR3 is CASSLWADNSPLHF. The CDR3 coding sequence is TGTGCCAGCAGTTTATGGGCCGATAATTCACCCCTCCACTTT. The rearrangement joins TRBV28 to TRBJ1-6; D is undetermined. Trimming took 0 bases from V and 5 from J, leaving 5 bases between them. CDR1 and CDR2 (germline): MDHEN, SYDVKM. The CDR3 sequence is 14 residues long.

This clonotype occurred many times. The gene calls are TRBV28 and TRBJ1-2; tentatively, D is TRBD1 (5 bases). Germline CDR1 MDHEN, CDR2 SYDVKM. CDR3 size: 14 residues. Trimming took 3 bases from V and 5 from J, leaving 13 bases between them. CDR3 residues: CASSLQGTGYGYTF. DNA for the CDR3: TGTGCCAGCAGTTTGCAGGGTACGGGGTATGGCTACACCTTC.

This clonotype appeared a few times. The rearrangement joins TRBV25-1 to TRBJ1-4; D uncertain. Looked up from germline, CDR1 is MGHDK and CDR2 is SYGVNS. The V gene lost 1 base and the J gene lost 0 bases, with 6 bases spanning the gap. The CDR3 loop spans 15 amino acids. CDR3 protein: CASSEFAATNEKLFF. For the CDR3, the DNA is TGTGCCAGCAGTGAATTTGCAGCAACTAATGAAAAACTGTTTTTT.

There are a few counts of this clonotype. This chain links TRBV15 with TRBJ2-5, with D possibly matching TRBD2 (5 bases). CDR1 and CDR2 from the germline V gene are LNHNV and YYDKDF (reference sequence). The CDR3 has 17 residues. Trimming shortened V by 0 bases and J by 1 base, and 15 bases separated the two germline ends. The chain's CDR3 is CATSRDLVGLAQETQYF. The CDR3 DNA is TGTGCCACCAGCAGAGATCTCGTCGGGCTAGCCCAAGAGACCCAGTACTTC.

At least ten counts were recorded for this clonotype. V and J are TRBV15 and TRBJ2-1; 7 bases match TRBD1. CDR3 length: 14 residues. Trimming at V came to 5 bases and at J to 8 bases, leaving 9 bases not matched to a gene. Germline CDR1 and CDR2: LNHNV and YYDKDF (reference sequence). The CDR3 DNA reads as TGTGCCACCAGCGGCCGGGACAGTGGGGATGAGCAGTTCTTC. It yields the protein CATSGRDSGDEQFF.

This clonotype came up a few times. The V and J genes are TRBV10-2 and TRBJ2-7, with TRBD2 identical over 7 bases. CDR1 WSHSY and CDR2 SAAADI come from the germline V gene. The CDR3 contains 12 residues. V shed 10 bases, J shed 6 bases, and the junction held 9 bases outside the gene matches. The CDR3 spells CATSSGGGEQYF. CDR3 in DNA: TGCGCCACCTCGAGTGGGGGGGGCGAGCAGTACTTC.